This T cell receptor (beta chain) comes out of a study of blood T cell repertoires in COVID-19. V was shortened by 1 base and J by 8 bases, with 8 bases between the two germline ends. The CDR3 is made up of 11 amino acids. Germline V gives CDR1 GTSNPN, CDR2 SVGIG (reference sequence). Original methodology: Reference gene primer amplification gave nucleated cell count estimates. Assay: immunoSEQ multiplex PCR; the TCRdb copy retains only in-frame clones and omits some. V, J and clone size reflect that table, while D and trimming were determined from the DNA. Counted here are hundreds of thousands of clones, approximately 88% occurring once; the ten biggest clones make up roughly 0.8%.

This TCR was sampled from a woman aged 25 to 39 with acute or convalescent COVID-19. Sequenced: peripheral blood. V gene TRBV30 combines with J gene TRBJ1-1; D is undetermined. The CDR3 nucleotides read TGTGCCTGGAGTGGAGAAAACGAAGCTTTCTTT. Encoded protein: CAWSGENEAFF.